The rows below give T cell receptor beta chains drawn from one sample of a study of blood T cell repertoires in COVID-19. Here immunoSEQ multiplex PCR was the method, and the copy in TCRdb shows in-frame clones only, minus some. Here the sample spans around 190,000 clones, approximately 90% being singletons. The sample taken for sequencing was PBMCs or T cells enriched from blood (not recorded which). The source is a man in his late teens or twenties with acute COVID-19. Each CDR3 is given with its conserved first and last residue. D genes are given only for firm matches. Not all rows give a size; the values are once, few, many and, for expanded clones, a class.

clone size | J gene | D gene | V gene | CDR3 protein | CDR3 DNA
once | TRBJ2-1 | NA | TRBV19 | CASKSGNEQFF | TGTGCCAGTAAATCCGGGAATGAGCAGTTCTTC
NA | TRBJ1-2 | NA | TRBV9 | CASSVTGWDGYTF | TGTGCCAGCAGCGTCACAGGGTGGGATGGCTACACCTTC
NA | TRBJ2-7 | TRBD1 | TRBV5-1 | CASSSDPPGQGLSEQYF | TGCGCCAGCAGCAGCGACCCGCCGGGACAGGGTCTCTCCGAGCAGTACTTC
NA | TRBJ1-5 | NA | TRBV7-8 | CASSPHEYSNQPQHF | TGTGCCAGCAGCCCCCACGAGTATAGCAATCAGCCCCAGCATTTT
NA | TRBJ1-4 | TRBD1 | TRBV4-3 | CASSQGLGARDRAVELFF | TGCGCCAGCAGCCAAGGCCTGGGAGCGCGGGACAGGGCGGTGGAACTGTTTTTT
NA | TRBJ1-2 | TRBD1 | TRBV19 | CASSDRGDYGYTF | TGTGCCAGTAGCGACAGGGGTGACTATGGCTACACCTTC
NA | TRBJ2-3 | TRBD2 | TRBV19 | CASSIAGGGDTQYF | TGTGCCAGTAGTATAGCGGGAGGAGGAGATACGCAGTATTTT
NA | TRBJ2-4 | TRBD1 | TRBV7-3 | CASSFTQGDIQYF | TGTGCCAGCAGCTTTACTCAGGGGGACATTCAGTACTTC
NA | TRBJ1-3 | NA | TRBV27 | CASSLSPGLSGNTIYF | TGTGCCAGCAGTTTATCGCCAGGACTCTCTGGAAACACCATATATTTT
NA | TRBJ1-1 | NA | TRBV6-5 | CASSSPSGQRGIEAFF | TGTGCCAGCAGTTCCCCATCCGGACAGAGAGGAATTGAAGCTTTCTTT
few | TRBJ1-5 | NA | TRBV18 | CASSPRFEGVDQPQHF | TGTGCCAGCTCACCCCGGTTTGAGGGGGTGGATCAGCCCCAGCATTTT
NA | TRBJ1-2 | NA | TRBV6-1 | CASSDGFWGHGYTF | TGTGCCAGCAGTGATGGGTTTTGGGGGCATGGCTACACCTTC
NA | TRBJ2-1 | NA | TRBV7-2 | CASSSVHGGTFSEQFF | TGTGCCAGCAGCTCCGTCCATGGAGGGACGTTCAGTGAGCAGTTCTTC
NA | TRBJ2-1 | TRBD2 | TRBV27 | CASSQVAGGRNEQFF | TGTGCCAGCAGTCAGGTAGCGGGAGGTAGGAATGAGCAGTTCTTC
NA | TRBJ2-4 | NA | TRBV6-5 | CASSPRGGTNIQYF | TGTGCCAGCAGTCCACGTGGGGGGACAAACATTCAGTACTTC
few | TRBJ2-7 | NA | TRBV30 | CAWSSISYEQYF | TGTGCCTGGAGTTCTATATCCTACGAGCAGTACTTC
NA | TRBJ2-7 | TRBD2 | TRBV4-1 | CASSQETSGSAASYEQYF | TGCGCCAGCAGCCAAGAAACTAGCGGGAGCGCTGCCTCCTACGAGCAGTACTTC
NA | TRBJ2-7 | NA | TRBV24-1 | CATSEGGTRLAYEQYF | TGTGCCACCAGTGAGGGCGGGACACGACTAGCTTACGAGCAGTACTTC
NA | TRBJ2-3 | NA | TRBV7-6 | CASSLVTGSTDTQYF | TGTGCCAGCAGCTTAGTGACAGGAAGCACAGATACGCAGTATTTT
many | TRBJ1-5 | NA | TRBV6-1 | CASSEGAGHQPQHF | TGTGCCAGCAGTGAAGGGGCAGGGCATCAGCCCCAGCATTTT
few | TRBJ2-7 | TRBD2 | TRBV5-4 | CASSFGDIAGGPYEQYF | TGTGCCAGCAGCTTCGGTGATATAGCGGGAGGGCCCTACGAGCAGTACTTC
few | TRBJ1-5 | NA | TRBV18 | CASSPTGYSSQPQHF | TGTGCCAGCTCACCAACAGGTTATTCCAGTCAGCCCCAGCATTTT
NA | TRBJ1-5 | NA | TRBV7-2 | CASSLMGGPQPQHF | TGTGCCAGCAGCTTAATGGGGGGGCCTCAGCCCCAGCATTTT
few | TRBJ2-2 | TRBD2 | TRBV28 | CASSSPQASGSSGELFF | TGTGCCAGCAGTTCTCCCCAGGCTAGCGGGAGTTCCGGGGAGCTGTTTTTT
NA | TRBJ1-2 | NA | TRBV2 | CASSEGQGSRGYTF | TGTGCCAGCAGTGAAGGCCAGGGCAGTCGGGGCTACACCTTC
once | TRBJ1-2 | TRBD1 | TRBV28 | CASSLRTGDYGYTF | TGTGCCAGCAGTTTACGGACAGGAGACTATGGCTACACCTTC
NA | TRBJ2-3 | NA | TRBV2 | CASSGGGERERDVPDTQYF | TGTGCCAGCAGTGGGGGCGGGGAGAGGGAGAGAGACGTCCCAGATACGCAGTATTTT
NA | TRBJ2-1 | NA | TRBV12-3/TRBV12-4 | CASRILGNEQFF | TGTGCCAGCAGAATACTAGGAAATGAGCAGTTCTTC
NA | TRBJ1-5 | NA | TRBV3-1/TRBV3-2 | CASSQTVTGNQPQHF | TGTGCCAGCAGCCAGACCGTTACGGGAAATCAGCCCCAGCATTTT
NA | TRBJ2-5 | NA | TRBV6-5 | CASSPIPHPGETQYF | TGTGCCAGCAGTCCGATTCCCCACCCGGGAGAGACCCAGTACTTC
NA | TRBJ1-2 | TRBD1 | TRBV5-4 | CASSSDRGLGGYTF | TGTGCCAGCAGCTCCGACAGGGGGCTTGGGGGCTACACCTTC
NA | TRBJ1-2 | NA | TRBV28 | CASSLLQGTPLYGYTF | TGTGCCAGCAGTTTATTACAGGGAACACCGCTCTATGGCTACACCTTC
NA | TRBJ2-3 | NA | TRBV7-3 | CASSPPFSTDTQYF | TGTGCCAGCAGCCCTCCCTTTAGCACAGATACGCAGTATTTT
NA | TRBJ2-2 | NA | TRBV6-5 | CASSYSRQVGELFF | TGTGCCAGCAGTTACTCTAGACAGGTCGGGGAGCTGTTTTTT